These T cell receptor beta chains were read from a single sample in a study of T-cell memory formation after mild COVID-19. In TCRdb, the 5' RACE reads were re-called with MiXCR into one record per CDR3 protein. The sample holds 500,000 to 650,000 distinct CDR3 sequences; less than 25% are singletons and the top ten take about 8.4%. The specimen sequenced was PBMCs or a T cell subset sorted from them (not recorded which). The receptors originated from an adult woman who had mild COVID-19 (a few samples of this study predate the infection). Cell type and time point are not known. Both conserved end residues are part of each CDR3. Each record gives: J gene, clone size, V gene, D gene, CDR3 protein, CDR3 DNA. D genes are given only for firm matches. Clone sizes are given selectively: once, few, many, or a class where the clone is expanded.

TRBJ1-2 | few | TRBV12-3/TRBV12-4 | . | CASSLFLAYGYTF | TGTGCCAGCAGTTTATTTCTGGCATATGGCTACACCTTC
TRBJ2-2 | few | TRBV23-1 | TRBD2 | CASSQLAGSNTGELFF | TGCGCCAGCAGTCAACTAGCGGGGTCGAACACCGGGGAGCTGTTTTTT
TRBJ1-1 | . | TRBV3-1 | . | CASTSVNTEAFF | TGTGCCAGCACCTCGGTGAACACTGAAGCTTTCTTT
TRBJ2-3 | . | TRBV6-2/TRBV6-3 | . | CASSTGRISTDTQYF | TGTGCCAGCAGTACCGGACGGATCAGCACAGATACGCAGTATTTT
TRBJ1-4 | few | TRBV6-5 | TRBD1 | CASSPTGGHEKLFF | TGTGCCAGCAGTCCCACAGGGGGTCATGAAAAACTGTTTTTT
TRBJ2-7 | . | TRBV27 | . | CASSPGARDTIYEQYF | TGTGCCAGCAGTCCGGGGGCCCGGGACACCATCTACGAGCAGTACTTC
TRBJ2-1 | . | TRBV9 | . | CASSSRPGDIEFF | TGTGCCAGCAGCTCCCGCCCGGGCGACATCGAGTTCTTC
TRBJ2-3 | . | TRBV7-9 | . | CASSSLIYTQYF | TGTGCCAGCTCCTCCCTGATTTATACGCAGTATTTT
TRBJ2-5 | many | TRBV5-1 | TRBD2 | CASSPGLAEETQYF | TGCGCCAGCAGCCCGGGACTAGCGGAAGAGACCCAGTACTTC
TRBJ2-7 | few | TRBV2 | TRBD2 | CASSELMRESSYEQYF | TGTGCCAGCAGTGAATTGATGCGGGAGTCCTCCTACGAGCAGTACTTC
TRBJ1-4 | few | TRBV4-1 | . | CASSTEIGSTNEKLFF | TGCGCCAGCAGCACAGAGATCGGGAGTACTAATGAAAAACTGTTTTTT
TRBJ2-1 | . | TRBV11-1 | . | CASSLARGLRVDEQFF | TGTGCCAGCAGCTTAGCGCGGGGCTTGAGAGTGGATGAGCAGTTCTTC
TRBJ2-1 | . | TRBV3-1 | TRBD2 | CASSQVGGGKNEQFF | TGTGCCAGCAGCCAAGTAGGCGGGGGTAAGAATGAGCAGTTCTTC
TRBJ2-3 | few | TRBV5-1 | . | CASSLGFGDTDTQYF | TGCGCCAGCAGCTTGGGTTTCGGGGATACAGATACGCAGTATTTT
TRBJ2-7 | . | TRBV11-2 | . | CASSSDLVGEYF | TGTGCCAGCAGCTCGGACCTTGTGGGCGAGTACTTC
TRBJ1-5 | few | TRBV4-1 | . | CASSQGVGQPQHF | TGCGCCAGCAGCCAAGGTGTTGGTCAGCCCCAGCATTTT
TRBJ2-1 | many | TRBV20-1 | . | CSARGQMNEQFF | TGCAGTGCTAGAGGACAGATGAATGAGCAGTTCTTC
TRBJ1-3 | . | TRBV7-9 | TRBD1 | CASRVGTGGGNTIYF | TGTGCCAGCCGTGTTGGGACAGGGGGTGGAAACACCATATATTTT
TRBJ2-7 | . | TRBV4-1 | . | CASSQDSIGAYEQYF | TGCGCCAGCAGCCAAGATTCGATAGGAGCGTACGAGCAGTACTTC
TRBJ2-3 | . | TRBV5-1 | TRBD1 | CASSFGGTGGTDTQYF | TGCGCCAGCAGCTTTGGCGGGACAGGTGGCACAGATACGCAGTATTTT
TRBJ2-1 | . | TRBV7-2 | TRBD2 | CASSRRLAGGMNEQFF | TGTGCCAGCAGCAGGAGACTAGCGGGGGGTATGAATGAGCAGTTCTTC
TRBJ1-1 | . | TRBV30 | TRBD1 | CAWSVQGEVTEAFF | TGTGCCTGGAGTGTACAGGGGGAGGTCACTGAAGCTTTCTTT
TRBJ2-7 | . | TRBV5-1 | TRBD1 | CASSAAPGQDYEQYF | TGCGCCAGCAGCGCAGCCCCGGGACAGGACTACGAGCAGTACTTC
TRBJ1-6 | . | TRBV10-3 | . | CAISEREGGSPLHF | TGTGCCATCAGTGAGCGGGAGGGAGGTTCACCCCTCCACTTT
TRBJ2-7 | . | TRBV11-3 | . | CASSFRGAIIYEQYF | TGTGCCAGCAGCTTTCGGGGGGCTATCATCTACGAGCAGTACTTC
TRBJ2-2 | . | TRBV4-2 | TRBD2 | CASSPAYSGRANTGELFF | TGTGCCAGCAGCCCTGCCTATAGCGGGAGGGCGAACACCGGGGAGCTGTTTTTT
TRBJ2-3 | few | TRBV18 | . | CASSRTGSDTQYF | TGTGCCAGCTCACGGACGGGGTCAGATACGCAGTATTTT
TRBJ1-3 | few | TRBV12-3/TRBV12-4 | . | CASSPAGTAQVTIYF | TGTGCCAGCAGTCCCGCAGGGACCGCTCAGGTCACCATATATTTT
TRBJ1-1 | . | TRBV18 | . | CASSPPDRYTEAFF | TGTGCCAGCTCACCACCCGACCGCTACACTGAAGCTTTCTTT
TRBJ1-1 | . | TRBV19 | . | CASSIQGNTEAFF | TGTGCCAGTAGTATTCAGGGAAACACTGAAGCTTTCTTT
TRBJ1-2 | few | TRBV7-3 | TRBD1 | CASSLAGQGNGYTF | TGTGCCAGCAGCTTAGCGGGACAGGGTAATGGCTACACCTTC
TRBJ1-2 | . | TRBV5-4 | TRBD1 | CASSFGTGGFYGYTF | TGTGCCAGCAGCTTCGGGACAGGGGGCTTCTATGGCTACACCTTC
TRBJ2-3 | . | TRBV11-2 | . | CASSSRDPLHTQYF | TGTGCCAGCAGCAGCCGGGACCCCCTTCATACGCAGTATTTT
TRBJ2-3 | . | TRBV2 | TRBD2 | CASSLGTNTDTQYF | TGTGCCAGCAGTCTCGGGACTAACACAGATACGCAGTATTTT
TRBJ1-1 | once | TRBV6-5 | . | CASRLGRNTEAFF | TGTGCCAGCAGATTAGGGAGGAACACTGAAGCTTTCTTT
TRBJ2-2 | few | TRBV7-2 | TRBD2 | CASSPTGTTSGELFF | TGTGCCAGCAGCCCCACCGGGACTACCTCCGGGGAGCTGTTTTTT
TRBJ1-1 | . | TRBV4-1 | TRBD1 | CASSHGTGMNTEAFF | TGCGCCAGCAGCCACGGGACAGGGATGAACACTGAAGCTTTCTTT
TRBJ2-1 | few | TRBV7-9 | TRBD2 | CASSLALLAGGRNEQFF | TGTGCCAGCAGCTTAGCGCTACTAGCGGGGGGGCGCAATGAGCAGTTCTTC
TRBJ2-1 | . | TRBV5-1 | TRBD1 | CASSPLGQGGNNEQFF | TGCGCCAGCAGCCCGCTAGGACAGGGGGGGAATAATGAGCAGTTCTTC
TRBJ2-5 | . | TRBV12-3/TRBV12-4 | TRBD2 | CASSSRLAGVETQYF | TGTGCCAGCAGTAGTAGACTAGCGGGAGTGGAGACCCAGTACTTC
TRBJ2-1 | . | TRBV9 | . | CASSARQGLATYNEQFF | TGTGCCAGCAGCGCCCGACAGGGCCTAGCGACATACAATGAGCAGTTCTTC
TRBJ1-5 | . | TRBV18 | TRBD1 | CASSPDRGLQPQHF | TGTGCCAGCTCACCGGACAGGGGGCTTCAGCCCCAGCATTTT
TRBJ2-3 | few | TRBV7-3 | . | CASSLWGVGTDTQYF | TGTGCCAGCAGCTTATGGGGGGTTGGCACAGATACGCAGTATTTT
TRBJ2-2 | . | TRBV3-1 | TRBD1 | CASTGGLRVELFF | TGTGCCAGCACAGGGGGCTTAAGAGTGGAGCTGTTTTTT
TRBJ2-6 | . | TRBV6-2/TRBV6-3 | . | CASSYQPSGANVLTF | TGTGCCAGCAGTTATCAGCCTTCTGGGGCCAACGTCCTGACTTTC
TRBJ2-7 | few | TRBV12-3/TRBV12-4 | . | CASSLAAQSYEQYF | TGTGCCAGCAGTTTAGCGGCCCAGTCCTACGAGCAGTACTTC
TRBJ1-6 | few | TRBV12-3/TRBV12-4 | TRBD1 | CASWDSLIPATLSPLHF | TGTGCCAGCTGGGACAGCCTTATACCGGCCACCCTATCACCCCTCCACTTT
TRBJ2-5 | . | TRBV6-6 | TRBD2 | CASNPGTSGVETQYF | TGTGCCAGCAACCCCGGGACTAGCGGGGTAGAGACCCAGTACTTC
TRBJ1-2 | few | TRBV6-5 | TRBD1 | CASSYSGQGGAYGYTF | TGTGCCAGCAGTTACTCGGGACAGGGGGGCGCCTATGGCTACACCTTC
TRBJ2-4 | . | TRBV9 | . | CASSAPGVANIQYF | TGTGCCAGCAGCGCCCCCGGAGTAGCCAACATTCAGTACTTC
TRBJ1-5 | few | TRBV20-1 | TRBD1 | CSARQGNSNQPQHF | TGCAGCGCCAGACAGGGTAATAGCAATCAGCCCCAGCATTTT
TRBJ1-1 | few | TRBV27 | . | CASSLSGTLAEAFF | TGTGCCAGCAGTCTCTCCGGGACGCTGGCTGAAGCTTTCTTT
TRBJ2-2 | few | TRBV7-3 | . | CASSLRLGPKNTGELFF | TGTGCCAGCAGCTTAAGATTGGGACCCAAGAACACCGGGGAGCTGTTTTTT
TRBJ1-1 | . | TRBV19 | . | CASSPRWKAFF | TGTGCCAGTAGTCCGAGGTGGAAAGCTTTCTTT
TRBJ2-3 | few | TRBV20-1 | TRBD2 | CSARDSGRFTSTDTQYF | TGCAGTGCTAGAGATAGCGGGAGATTCACTAGCACAGATACGCAGTATTTT
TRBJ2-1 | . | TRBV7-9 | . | CASSIAGHLDEQFF | TGTGCCAGCAGCATCGCGGGGCACCTTGATGAGCAGTTCTTC
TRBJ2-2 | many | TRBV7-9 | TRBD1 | CASSSDRGTGELFF | TGTGCCAGCAGCTCCGACAGGGGCACCGGGGAGCTGTTTTTT
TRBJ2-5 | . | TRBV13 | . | CASSLRGGYPTQETQYF | TGTGCCAGCAGCTTAAGGGGAGGCTACCCTACCCAAGAGACCCAGTACTTC
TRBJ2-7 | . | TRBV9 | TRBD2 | CASSRTEAGRGSYEQYF | TGTGCCAGCAGCCGAACAGAGGCCGGGAGGGGCTCCTACGAGCAGTACTTC
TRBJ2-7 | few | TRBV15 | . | CATSREDGSYEQYF | TGTGCCACCAGCAGAGAGGACGGTTCCTACGAGCAGTACTTC